The source of this T cell receptor (beta chain) is a study of OX40 agonist ivuxolimab in advanced cancers. Study in general: Males comprised 82.7% of the group, whose mean age was approximately 61 years (range roughly 20 to 85). Partial responses, seen in three patients, involved one hepatocellular carcinoma and two cutaneous melanomas. Study findings and constraints: There were, on average, more expanded clones in CD8+ T cells than in CD4+. Patients with a partial response at 0.1-3.0 mg/kg had among the lowest clonal expansion.

The sample holds a few counts of this clone. Its antigen is undetermined. Germline values: CDR1 SGHDT, CDR2 YYEEEE. V lost 4 bases and J 1 base, leaving 2 bases between the germline ends. The CDR3 loop spans 11 amino acids. Clones were sequenced by immunoSEQ multiplex PCR, and TCRdb holds only the in-frame ones, with some missing. The top ten clones hold 15% to 20% of a sample with about 75,000 clones, around 84% of them seen once. This receptor was taken from an adult with an advanced solid tumor such as melanoma, head and neck, liver or kidney cancer. Material: CD4+ or CD8+ T cells sorted from blood, obtained in a trial of the OX40 agonist ivuxolimab. The gene calls are TRBV5-6 and TRBJ2-5; D call uncertain. The CDR3 sequence: CASSIQETQYF. CDR3 in DNA: TGTGCCAGCAGCATCCAAGAGACCCAGTACTTC. The full variable domain, rest sourced from reference TRBV5-6 and TRBJ2-5, is DAGVTQSPTHLIKTRGQQVTLRCSPKSGHDTVSWYQQALGQGPQFIFQYYEEEERQRGNFPDRFSGHQFPNYSSELNVNALLLGDSALYLCASSIQETQYFGPGTRLLVL.